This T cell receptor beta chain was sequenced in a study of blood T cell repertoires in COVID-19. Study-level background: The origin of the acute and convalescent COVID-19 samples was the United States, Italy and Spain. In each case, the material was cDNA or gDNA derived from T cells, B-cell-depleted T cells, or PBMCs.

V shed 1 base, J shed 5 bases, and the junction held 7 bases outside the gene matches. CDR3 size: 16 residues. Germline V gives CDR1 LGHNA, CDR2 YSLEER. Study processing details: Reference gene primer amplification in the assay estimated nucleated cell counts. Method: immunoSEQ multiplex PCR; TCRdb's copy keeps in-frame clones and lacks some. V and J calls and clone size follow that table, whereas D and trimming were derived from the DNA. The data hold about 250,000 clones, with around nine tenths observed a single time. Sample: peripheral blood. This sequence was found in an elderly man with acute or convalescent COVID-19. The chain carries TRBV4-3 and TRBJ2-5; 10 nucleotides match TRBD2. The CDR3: CASSQVLAGVGETQYF. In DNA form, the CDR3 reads TGCGCCAGCAGCCAAGTCCTAGCGGGAGTCGGGGAGACCCAGTACTTC.